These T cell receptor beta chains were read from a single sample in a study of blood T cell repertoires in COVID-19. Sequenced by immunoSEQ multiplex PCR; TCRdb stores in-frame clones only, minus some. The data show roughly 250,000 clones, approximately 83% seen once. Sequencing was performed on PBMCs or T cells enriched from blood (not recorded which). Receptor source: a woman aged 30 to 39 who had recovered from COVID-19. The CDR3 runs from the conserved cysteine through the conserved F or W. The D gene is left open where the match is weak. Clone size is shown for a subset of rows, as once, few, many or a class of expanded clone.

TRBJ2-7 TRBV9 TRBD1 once TGTGCCAGCAGCACTTACGACAGGGCGAGCTCCTACGAGCAGTACTTC CASSTYDRASSYEQYF
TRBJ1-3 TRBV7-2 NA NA TGTGCCAGCAGCCCTGGACTTACTGGAAACACCATATATTTT CASSPGLTGNTIYF
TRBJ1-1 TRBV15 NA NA TGTGCCACCAGCAGAGTACAGGGCATTCAAGGCAAGACTGAAGCTTTCTTT CATSRVQGIQGKTEAFF
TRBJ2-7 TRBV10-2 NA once TGCGCCAGCAGACTAGCAGGCGAGCAGTACTTC CASRLAGEQYF
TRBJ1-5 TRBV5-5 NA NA TGTGCCAGCAGCTTGTTGGGGCAGTCCGTCGAGCCCCAGCATTTT CASSLLGQSVEPQHF
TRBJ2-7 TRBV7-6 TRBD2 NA TGTGCCAGCAGCTTCCGACTAGCGGGCTCCTACGAGCAGTACTTC CASSFRLAGSYEQYF
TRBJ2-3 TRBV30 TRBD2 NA TGTGCCTGGAGTAGCGGGGAGGGTACGCAGTATTTT CAWSSGEGTQYF
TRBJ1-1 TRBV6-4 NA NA TGTGCCAGCAGTGACCTCGGACATAGCACTGAAGCTTTCTTT CASSDLGHSTEAFF
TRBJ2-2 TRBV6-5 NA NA TGTGCCAGCAGGCGCCCAACGAACACCGGGGAGCTGTTTTTT CASRRPTNTGELFF
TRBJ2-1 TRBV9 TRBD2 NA TGTGCCAGCAGCTATTCACTCGCGGGGGGGGTTTACAATGAGCAGTTCTTC CASSYSLAGGVYNEQFF
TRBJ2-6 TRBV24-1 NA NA TGTGCCACCAGTGACCCGTCCGGGACTGGGTTCTCTGGGGCCAACGTCCTGACTTTC CATSDPSGTGFSGANVLTF
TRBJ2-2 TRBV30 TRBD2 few TGTGCCTGGAATCCCGACGGGGAGGGCGAAACCGGGGAGCTGTTTTTT CAWNPDGEGETGELFF
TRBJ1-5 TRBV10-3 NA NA TGTGCCATCAGTTCCCCGGGGGTGGGACAGCCCCAGCATTTT CAISSPGVGQPQHF
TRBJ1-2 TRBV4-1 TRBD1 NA TGCGCCAGCAGCCGGGGGACAGGGGAATCAGGCGGCTATGGCTACACCTTC CASSRGTGESGGYGYTF
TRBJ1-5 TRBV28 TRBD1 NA TGTGCCAGCTTTCCTGGACAGGGCGGCAATCAGCCCCAGCATTTT CASFPGQGGNQPQHF
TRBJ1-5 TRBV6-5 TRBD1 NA TGTGCCAGCAGTACGACAGGGCTAGGGCCCCAGCATTTT CASSTTGLGPQHF
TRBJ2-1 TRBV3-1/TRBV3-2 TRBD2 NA TGTGCCAGCAGCCCCCCGGGGGGGGTTGGAAATGAGCAGTTCTTC CASSPPGGVGNEQFF
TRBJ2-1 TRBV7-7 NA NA TGTGCCAGCAGCTCCAATAGCGGACGAAGCTCCTACAATGAGCAGTTCTTC CASSSNSGRSSYNEQFF
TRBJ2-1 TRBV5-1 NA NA TGCGCCAGCAGCTTGGATACGACAGCCTCCTACAATGAGCAGTTCTTC CASSLDTTASYNEQFF
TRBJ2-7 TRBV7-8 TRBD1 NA TGTGCCAGCAGCCAAGACAGGGCGGCCTACGAGCAGTACTTC CASSQDRAAYEQYF
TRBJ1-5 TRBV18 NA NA TGTGCCAGCTCCCTTACAGGTAGCAATCAGCCCCAGCATTTT CASSLTGSNQPQHF
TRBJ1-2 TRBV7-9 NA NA TGTGCCAGCAGCTTAGCATCGAACTATGGCTACACCTTC CASSLASNYGYTF
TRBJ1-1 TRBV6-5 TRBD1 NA TGTGCCAGCACCGTGACAGGGCGGGGGAACACTGAAGCTTTCTTT CASTVTGRGNTEAFF
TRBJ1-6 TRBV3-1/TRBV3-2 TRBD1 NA TGTGCCAGCAGCCCGGGACAGCAAAATTCACCCCTCCACTTT CASSPGQQNSPLHF
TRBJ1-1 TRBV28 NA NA TGTGCCAGCAGCCCCGGAGGGTTAGACACTGAAGCTTTCTTT CASSPGGLDTEAFF
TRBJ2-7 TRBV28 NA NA TGTGCCAGCTACGCGGCAGCCTACGAGCAGTACTTC CASYAAAYEQYF
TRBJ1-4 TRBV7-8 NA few TGTGCCAGCAGCTTAGGGACGGGGGGCGCAGGCGAAAAACTGTTTTTT CASSLGTGGAGEKLFF
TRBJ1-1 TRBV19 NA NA TGTGCCAGTAGTATGGAGGAGTACACTGAAGCTTTCTTT CASSMEEYTEAFF
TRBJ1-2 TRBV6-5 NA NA TGTGCCAGCAGTTACGGTCGGGGTAGAGCTAACTATGGCTACACCTTC CASSYGRGRANYGYTF
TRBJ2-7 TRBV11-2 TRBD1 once TGTGCCAGCAGCTTAGTCCCCCCGGGACAGGCCTGGTACGAGCAGTACTTC CASSLVPPGQAWYEQYF
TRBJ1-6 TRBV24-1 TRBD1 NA TGTGCCACCAGTGATTTGCTCCCGGGACAGCGCCATTCACCCCTCCACTTT CATSDLLPGQRHSPLHF
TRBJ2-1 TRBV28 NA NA TGTGCCAGCAGTCCAGGGACACTGAGCTCCTACAATGAGCAGTTCTTC CASSPGTLSSYNEQFF
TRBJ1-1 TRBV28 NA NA TGTGCCAGCAGTTTGGGGCCTAACATCTGGGCTTTCTTT CASSLGPNIWAFF
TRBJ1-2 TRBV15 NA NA TGTGCCACCAGCAGATCGACAGAGAACTATGGCTACACCTTC CATSRSTENYGYTF
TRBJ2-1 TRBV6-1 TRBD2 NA TGTGCCAGCAGTGACCGGGGGGAGGCCCGCAATGAGCAGTTCTTC CASSDRGEARNEQFF